The 3 T cell receptor beta chains presented below share a single source sample, sequenced in a study of shared clonotypes between healthy human individuals. Method: immunoSEQ multiplex PCR; TCRdb's copy keeps in-frame clones and lacks some. The table has a few million clones, roughly 92% seen once; the top ten hold roughly 0.34%. Sequenced input: naive CD4+ T cells from PBMCs. Noted subset: CD45RA+ positively selected. These receptors were taken from a man aged 18 to 30 in good health. Some clones in this sample may be carry-over from other donors' samples.

This clone was observed a few times. The rearrangement links TRBV12-5 to TRBJ1-5; D not certain. The CDR3 is 15 residues long. CDR1 and CDR2 (germline): LGHNT, FRNRAP. V was cut by 10 bases and J by 2 bases, with 18 bases left in between. DNA for the CDR3: TGTGCTATCCAAGCGGGAGGGAAAGGCAATCAGCCCCAGCATTTT. This encodes CAIQAGGKGNQPQHF.

This chain uses TRBV19 with TRBJ1-2; D is possibly TRBD1 (6 bases). CDR1 and CDR2 from the germline V gene are LNHDA and SQIVND (reference sequence). This CDR3 has 14 residues. Trimming removed 5 bases from V and 2 bases from J, with 12 bases in between. The CDR3 DNA is TGTGCCAGTAGTTGGGGAGGGGGAAACTATGGCTACACCTTC. Encoded protein: CASSWGGGNYGYTF.

The genes are TRBV11-1 and TRBJ1-2, with D perhaps TRBD1 (6 bases). CDR3 length: 14 amino acids. Germline CDR1 and CDR2: SGHAT and FQDESV (reference sequence). The V end lost 3 bases, the J end lost 3 bases, and 11 bases lay between the germline ends. CDR3 DNA: TGTGCCAGCAGCTTTGGCAGGGGCGACTATGGCTACACCTTC. Translated: CASSFGRGDYGYTF.